The rows below give T cell receptor beta chains drawn from one sample of a study of blood T cell repertoires in COVID-19. The repertoire was sequenced with immunoSEQ multiplex PCR; TCRdb's copy has only in-frame clones and lacks some. Among 250,000 or so clones, more than 75% were seen once, and the ten largest hold under 9%. The sequencing sample was made of peripheral blood. These receptor sequences come from a woman in her seventies with active or convalescent COVID-19. The CDR3 runs from the conserved cysteine through the conserved F or W. Fields, in order: J gene, clone size, CDR3 length, V gene, D gene, CDR3 protein, CDR3 DNA. D genes are given only for firm matches. A clone size is listed for some rows: how often the clone was seen (once, few, many), or a class if it is expanded.

TRBJ2-7 | . | 14 | TRBV7-9 | TRBD1 | CASSLAGTAYEQYF | TGTGCCAGCAGCTTAGCTGGGACAGCCTACGAGCAGTACTTC
TRBJ2-1 | . | 14 | TRBV7-6 | TRBD1 | CASSRDRVGFEQFF | TGTGCCAGCAGCCGGGACAGGGTAGGATTCGAGCAGTTCTTC
TRBJ2-1 | once | 19 | TRBV7-9 | . | CASSREIRTSRGPYNEQFF | TGTGCCAGCAGCCGAGAGATACGGACGTCGCGGGGGCCTTACAATGAGCAGTTCTTC
TRBJ2-2 | . | 15 | TRBV25-1 | . | CASSAQEAGSGELFF | TGTGCCAGCAGTGCTCAGGAGGCGGGATCCGGGGAGCTGTTTTTT
TRBJ1-5 | once | 16 | TRBV6-1 | . | CASSDKDGLINQPQHF | TGTGCCAGCAGTGATAAGGACGGACTGATCAATCAGCCCCAGCATTTT
TRBJ1-1 | . | 11 | TRBV2 | TRBD1 | CASVDRAQAFF | TGTGCCAGCGTAGACAGGGCCCAAGCTTTCTTT
TRBJ1-6 | once | 18 | TRBV3-1/TRBV3-2 | TRBD1 | CASSQDPAGGILNSPLHF | TGTGCCAGCAGCCAAGATCCCGCAGGGGGTATCCTTAATTCACCCCTCCACTTT
TRBJ1-2 | . | 13 | TRBV18 | TRBD1 | CASSPNGQAGYTF | TGTGCCAGCTCACCTAATGGACAGGCTGGCTACACCTTC
TRBJ2-2 | . | 14 | TRBV20-1 | TRBD1 | CSASPQGATGELFF | TGCAGTGCTAGTCCACAGGGGGCTACCGGGGAGCTGTTTTTT
TRBJ1-1 | . | 14 | TRBV6-6 | . | CASSYLTANTEAFF | TGTGCCAGCAGTTACCTGACAGCGAACACTGAAGCTTTCTTT
TRBJ1-4 | . | 16 | TRBV3-1/TRBV3-2 | TRBD1 | CASSQDPGGANEKLFF | TGTGCCAGCAGCCAAGATCCAGGGGGCGCGAATGAAAAACTGTTTTTT
TRBJ1-6 | few | 16 | TRBV5-4 | . | CASSLGAQGYNSPLHF | TGTGCCAGCAGCTTGGGGGCTCAGGGCTATAATTCACCCCTCCACTTT
TRBJ2-7 | . | 17 | TRBV4-3 | TRBD2 | CASSHALGGGQAYEQYF | TGCGCCAGCAGCCACGCTCTCGGGGGGGGGCAGGCCTACGAGCAGTACTTC
TRBJ1-1 | . | 17 | TRBV5-6 | . | CASTPETDFSPNTEAFF | TGTGCCAGCACCCCGGAGACAGATTTTTCCCCGAACACTGAAGCTTTCTTT
TRBJ2-5 | . | 16 | TRBV7-8 | . | CASSSYKLGGRETQYF | TGTGCCAGCAGCTCGTACAAGTTAGGCGGTAGGGAGACCCAGTACTTC
TRBJ1-6 | . | 16 | TRBV6-2/TRBV6-3 | TRBD1 | CASSYWTGVRNSPLHF | TGTGCCAGCAGTTACTGGACAGGTGTTCGCAATTCACCCCTCCACTTT
TRBJ2-5 | once | 14 | TRBV5-1 | TRBD1 | CASSSYGQEETQYF | TGCGCCAGCAGCTCCTACGGACAGGAAGAGACCCAGTACTTC
TRBJ1-5 | . | 16 | TRBV18 | TRBD1 | CASSPPTGALNQPQHF | TGTGCCAGCTCACCACCGACAGGGGCCCTCAATCAGCCCCAGCATTTT
TRBJ1-2 | . | 14 | TRBV6-1 | . | CASSEPPVDYGYTF | TGTGCCAGCAGTGAACCCCCAGTTGACTATGGCTACACCTTC
TRBJ2-7 | . | 14 | TRBV6-5 | TRBD2 | CASSYERGVNEQYF | TGTGCCAGCAGTTACGAGCGGGGGGTAAACGAGCAGTACTTC
TRBJ2-5 | few | 13 | TRBV29-1 | TRBD2 | CSVPAGEGETQYF | TGCAGCGTTCCGGCGGGGGAAGGAGAGACCCAGTACTTC
TRBJ1-5 | few | 15 | TRBV3-1/TRBV3-2 | . | CASSHGSGTNQPQHF | TGTGCCAGCAGCCACGGCTCGGGGACAAATCAGCCCCAGCATTTT
TRBJ2-5 | . | 11 | TRBV11-2 | . | CASSYKETQYF | TGTGCCAGCAGTTACAAAGAGACCCAGTACTTC
TRBJ1-2 | . | 18 | TRBV15 | TRBD1 | CATRKGQGTGKTNYGYTF | TGTGCCACCCGCAAGGGCCAAGGGACAGGAAAAACGAACTATGGCTACACCTTC
TRBJ1-4 | . | 15 | TRBV9 | . | CASSPRQGANEKLFF | TGTGCCAGCAGCCCACGGCAGGGTGCTAATGAAAAACTGTTTTTT
TRBJ2-7 | . | 15 | TRBV6-2/TRBV6-3 | . | CASSYGAGPSYEQYF | TGTGCCAGCAGTTACGGGGCGGGGCCCTCCTACGAGCAGTACTTC
TRBJ2-7 | . | 15 | TRBV6-5 | . | CASSYSRGLSYEQYF | TGTGCCAGCAGTTACTCGCGAGGGTTGTCCTACGAGCAGTACTTC
TRBJ2-2 | . | 14 | TRBV3-1/TRBV3-2 | . | CASSQPLITGELFF | TGTGCCAGCAGCCAACCACTTATAACCGGGGAGCTGTTTTTT
TRBJ1-2 | . | 14 | TRBV7-3 | TRBD1 | CASSPGTGMYGYTF | TGTGCCAGCAGTCCCGGGACAGGGATGTATGGCTACACCTTC
TRBJ1-5 | . | 17 | TRBV4-1 | . | CASSQAGGRVENQPQHF | TGCGCCAGCAGCCAAGCGGGGGGGAGGGTAGAGAACCAGCCCCAGCATTTT
TRBJ2-3 | . | 12 | TRBV24-1 | TRBD2 | CATGDYTDTQYF | TGTGCCACCGGGGACTACACAGATACGCAGTATTTT
TRBJ1-2 | once | 14 | TRBV6-5 | . | CASSYSQGRNGYTF | TGTGCCAGCAGTTACTCGCAGGGAAGGAATGGCTACACCTTC
TRBJ2-7 | . | 15 | TRBV3-1/TRBV3-2 | TRBD2 | CASSPSGGPTYEQYF | TGTGCCAGCAGCCCAAGCGGGGGTCCGACCTACGAGCAGTACTTC
TRBJ2-3 | . | 14 | TRBV3-1/TRBV3-2 | . | CASTLRGGEDTQYF | TGTGCCAGCACTCTAAGGGGCGGGGAGGATACGCAGTATTTT
TRBJ1-1 | . | 14 | TRBV10-1 | . | CASSERGGNTEAFF | TGCGCCAGCAGTGAGAGAGGGGGGAACACTGAAGCTTTCTTT
TRBJ2-2 | . | 15 | TRBV28 | TRBD1 | CASRGQGPNTGELFF | TGTGCCAGCAGGGGACAGGGCCCGAACACCGGGGAGCTGTTTTTT
TRBJ1-5 | . | 12 | TRBV10-3 | . | CAIKDRNQPQHF | TGTGCCATCAAGGACAGAAATCAGCCCCAGCATTTT
TRBJ1-2 | . | 13 | TRBV7-8 | . | CASSLARDYGYTF | TGTGCCAGCAGCTTAGCCAGGGACTATGGCTACACCTTC
TRBJ2-3 | . | 16 | TRBV6-5 | . | CASSYYQGTSTDTQYF | TGTGCCAGCAGTTATTACCAGGGTACTAGCACAGATACGCAGTATTTT
TRBJ1-3 | . | 15 | TRBV15 | . | CATSLAGPIRNTIYF | TGTGCCACCAGCCTAGCAGGCCCTATTCGAAACACCATATATTTT
TRBJ2-6 | once | 19 | TRBV14 | TRBD1 | CASSQDKQGPFSGANVLTF | TGTGCCAGCAGCCAAGATAAACAGGGGCCCTTCTCTGGGGCCAACGTCCTGACTTTC
TRBJ1-1 | few | 13 | TRBV19 | . | CASSKRRGSKAFF | TGTGCCAGTAGTAAACGACGGGGATCGAAAGCTTTCTTT
TRBJ2-2 | many | 13 | TRBV6-5 | . | CASSYGSLGELFF | TGTGCCAGCAGTTACGGGAGTTTAGGGGAGCTGTTTTTT
TRBJ1-2 | . | 16 | TRBV4-1 | . | CASSQDFRQLNYGYTF | TGCGCCAGCAGCCAAGATTTTAGACAGCTTAACTATGGCTACACCTTC
TRBJ2-3 | . | 15 | TRBV7-2 | . | CASSQGSAITDTQYF | TGTGCCAGCAGCCAGGGGTCCGCTATCACAGATACGCAGTATTTT
TRBJ1-2 | once | 17 | TRBV4-3 | TRBD1 | CASSQDSPGQEIYGYTF | TGCGCCAGCAGCCAAGATTCCCCGGGACAGGAGATTTATGGCTACACCTTC